This TCR beta chain was profiled in a study of blood T cell repertoires in COVID-19. Study in general: The origin of the acute and convalescent COVID-19 samples was the United States, Italy and Spain.

This clone was counted only a few times. Participant-reported clinical history was the basis for cohort assignment. CDR1 is SGHNT and CDR2 is YYREEE in the germline V gene (reference sequence). This CDR3 contains 16 residues. The V and J ends lost 0 bases and 6 bases, in that order; junction bases with no gene match: 7. Sequencing was performed with immunoSEQ multiplex PCR; in TCRdb, only in-frame clones are kept and a portion is missing. The profile shows 350,000 to 450,000 clones, 87% of them singletons. The source is a man between 35 and 55 years old in a cohort exposed to, infected with or recovered from COVID-19 (not recorded which). Sequences were obtained from PBMCs or T cells enriched from blood (not recorded which). This rearrangement joins TRBV5-4 to TRBJ2-2; TRBD2 aligns across 8 bases. CDR3 residues: CASSLEPGGLAGELFF. DNA for the CDR3: TGTGCCAGCAGCTTGGAGCCGGGAGGGCTGGCCGGGGAGCTGTTTTTT.